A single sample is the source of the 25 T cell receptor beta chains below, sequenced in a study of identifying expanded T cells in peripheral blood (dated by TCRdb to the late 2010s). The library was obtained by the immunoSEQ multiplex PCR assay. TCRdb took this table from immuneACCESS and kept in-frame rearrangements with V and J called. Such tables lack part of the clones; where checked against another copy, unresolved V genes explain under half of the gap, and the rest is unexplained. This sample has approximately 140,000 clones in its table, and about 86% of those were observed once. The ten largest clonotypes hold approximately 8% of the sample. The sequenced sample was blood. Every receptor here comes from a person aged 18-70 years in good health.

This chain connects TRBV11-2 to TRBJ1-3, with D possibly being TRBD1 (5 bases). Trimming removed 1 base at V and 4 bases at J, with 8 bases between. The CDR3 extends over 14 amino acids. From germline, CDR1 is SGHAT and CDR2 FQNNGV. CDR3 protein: CASSLGTFGNTIYF. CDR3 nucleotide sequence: TGTGCCAGCAGCTTAGGGACATTCGGAAACACCATATATTTT.

CDR3 loop: CASSHGTANTEAFF. The CDR3 DNA reads as TGTGCCAGTAGTCACGGGACAGCGAACACTGAAGCTTTCTTT. This sequence joins TRBV19 and TRBJ1-1, with TRBD1 matching 7 bases. The trim removed 5 bases at V and 1 base at J, leaving 4 bases unmatched. This CDR3 contains 14 residues. Looked up from germline, CDR1 is LNHDA and CDR2 is SQIVND (reference sequence). Full variable domain (remainder filled in from reference TRBV19 and TRBJ1-1): DGGITQSPKYLFRKEGQNVTLSCEQNLNHDAMYWYRQDPGQGLRLIYYSQIVNDFQKGDIAEGYSVSREKKESFPLTVTSAQKNPTAFYLCASSHGTANTEAFFGQGTRLTVV.

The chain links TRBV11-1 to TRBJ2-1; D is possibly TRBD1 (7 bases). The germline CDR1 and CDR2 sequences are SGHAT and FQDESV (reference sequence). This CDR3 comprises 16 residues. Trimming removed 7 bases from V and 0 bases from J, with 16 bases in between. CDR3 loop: CASTPGGPSSYNEQFF. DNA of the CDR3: TGTGCCAGCACCCCAGGGGGGCCGAGCTCCTACAATGAGCAGTTCTTC.

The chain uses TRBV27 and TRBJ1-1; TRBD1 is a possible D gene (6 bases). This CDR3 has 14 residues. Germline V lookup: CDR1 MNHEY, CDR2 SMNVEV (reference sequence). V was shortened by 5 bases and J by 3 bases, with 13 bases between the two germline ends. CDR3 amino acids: CASSGKGGHTEAFF. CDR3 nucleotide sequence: TGTGCCAGCAGTGGCAAGGGGGGACACACTGAAGCTTTCTTT.

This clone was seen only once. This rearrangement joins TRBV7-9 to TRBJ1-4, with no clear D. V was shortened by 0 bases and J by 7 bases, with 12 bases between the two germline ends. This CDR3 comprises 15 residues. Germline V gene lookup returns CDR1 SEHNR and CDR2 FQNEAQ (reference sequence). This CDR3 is CASSLASGEVEKLFF. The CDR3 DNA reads TGTGCCAGCAGCTTAGCTTCGGGAGAGGTTGAAAAACTGTTTTTT.

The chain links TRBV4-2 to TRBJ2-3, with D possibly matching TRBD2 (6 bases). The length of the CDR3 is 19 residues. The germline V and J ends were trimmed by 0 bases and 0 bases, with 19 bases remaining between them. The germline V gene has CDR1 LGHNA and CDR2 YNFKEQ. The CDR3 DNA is TGTGCCAGCAGCCAAGAGATTCGATTTAGCGGACCTAGCACAGATACGCAGTATTTT. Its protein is CASSQEIRFSGPSTDTQYF.

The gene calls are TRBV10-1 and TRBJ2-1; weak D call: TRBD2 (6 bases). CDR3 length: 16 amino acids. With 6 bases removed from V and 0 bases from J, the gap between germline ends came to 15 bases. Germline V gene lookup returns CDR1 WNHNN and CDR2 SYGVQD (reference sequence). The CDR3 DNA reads TGCGCCAGCAGCGTATCGTACGGGAGCTCCTACAATGAGCAGTTCTTC. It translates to CASSVSYGSSYNEQFF.

The CDR3 DNA reads as TGTGCCAGTACCGATTACAGGGGGCACAACACCGGGGAGCTGTTTTTT. It yields the protein CASTDYRGHNTGELFF. The chain joins TRBV19 to TRBJ2-2; TRBD1 agrees at 9 bases. J was trimmed by 2 bases and V by 7 bases; bases with no gene match: 8. This CDR3 comprises 16 residues. Germline V gene data show CDR1 as LNHDA and CDR2 as SQIVND (reference sequence).

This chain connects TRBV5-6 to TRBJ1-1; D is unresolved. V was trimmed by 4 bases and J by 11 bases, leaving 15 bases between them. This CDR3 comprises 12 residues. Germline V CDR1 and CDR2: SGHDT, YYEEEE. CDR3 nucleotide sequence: TGTGCCAGCAGCAGAGATTTGAGGAATGCTTTCTTT. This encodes CASSRDLRNAFF.

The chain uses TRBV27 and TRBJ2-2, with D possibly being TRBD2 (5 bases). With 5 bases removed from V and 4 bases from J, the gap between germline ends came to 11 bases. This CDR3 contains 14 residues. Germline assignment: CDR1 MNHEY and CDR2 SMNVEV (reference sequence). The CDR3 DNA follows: TGTGCCAGCAGTCCACTAGACCGCACCGGGGAGCTGTTTTTT. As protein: CASSPLDRTGELFF.

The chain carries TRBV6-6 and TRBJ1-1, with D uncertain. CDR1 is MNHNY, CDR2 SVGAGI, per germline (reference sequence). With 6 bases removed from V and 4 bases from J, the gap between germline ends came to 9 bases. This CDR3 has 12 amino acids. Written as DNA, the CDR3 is TGTGCCAGCAGATCCATGGCCACTGAAGCTTTCTTT. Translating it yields CASRSMATEAFF.

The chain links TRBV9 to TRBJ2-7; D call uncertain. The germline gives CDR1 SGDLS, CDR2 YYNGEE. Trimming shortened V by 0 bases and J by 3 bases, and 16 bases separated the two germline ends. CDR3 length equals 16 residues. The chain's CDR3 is CASSVGLDEDFYEQYF. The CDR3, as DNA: TGTGCCAGCAGCGTAGGTTTGGACGAAGATTTCTACGAGCAGTACTTC.

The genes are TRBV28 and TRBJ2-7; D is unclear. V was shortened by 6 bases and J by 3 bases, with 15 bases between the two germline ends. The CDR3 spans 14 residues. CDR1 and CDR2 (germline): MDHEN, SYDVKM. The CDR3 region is CASSPLRGDYEQYF. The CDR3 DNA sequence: TGTGCCAGCAGCCCCTTAAGAGGAGACTACGAGCAGTACTTC.

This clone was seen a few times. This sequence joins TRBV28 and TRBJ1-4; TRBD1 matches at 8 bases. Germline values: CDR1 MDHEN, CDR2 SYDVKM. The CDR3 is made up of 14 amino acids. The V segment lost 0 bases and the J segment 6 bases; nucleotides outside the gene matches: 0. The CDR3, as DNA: TGTGCCAGCAGTTTATGGACAGGGGATGAAAAACTGTTTTTT. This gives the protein CASSLWTGDEKLFF.

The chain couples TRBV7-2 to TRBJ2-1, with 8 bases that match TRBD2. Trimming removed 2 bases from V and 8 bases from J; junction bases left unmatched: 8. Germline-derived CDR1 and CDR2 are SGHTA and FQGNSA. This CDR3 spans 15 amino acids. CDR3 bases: TGTGCCAGCAGCTTATGGCGGGGGGTCGAGTATGAGCAGTTCTTC. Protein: CASSLWRGVEYEQFF.

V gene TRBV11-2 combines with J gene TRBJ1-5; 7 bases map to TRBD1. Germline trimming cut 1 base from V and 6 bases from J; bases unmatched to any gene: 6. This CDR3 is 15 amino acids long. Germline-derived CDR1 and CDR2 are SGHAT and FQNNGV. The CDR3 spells CASSLVAGGGQPQHF. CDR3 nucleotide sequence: TGTGCCAGCAGCTTAGTCGCAGGGGGAGGTCAGCCCCAGCATTTT.

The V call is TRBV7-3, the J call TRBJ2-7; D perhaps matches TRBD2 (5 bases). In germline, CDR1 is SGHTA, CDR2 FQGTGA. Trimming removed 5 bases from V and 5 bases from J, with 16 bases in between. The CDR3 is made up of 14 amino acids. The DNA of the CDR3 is TGTGCCAGCAGCCCTCCCGGCGGGTACCACGAGCAGTACTTC. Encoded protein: CASSPPGGYHEQYF.

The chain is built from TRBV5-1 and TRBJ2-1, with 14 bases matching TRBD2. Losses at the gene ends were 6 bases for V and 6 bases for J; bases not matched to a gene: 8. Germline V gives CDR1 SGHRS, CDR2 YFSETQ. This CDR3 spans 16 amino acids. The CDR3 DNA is TGCGCCAGCAACCCGACTAGCGGGAGGGCCCCCAATGAGCAGTTCTTC. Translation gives CASNPTSGRAPNEQFF.

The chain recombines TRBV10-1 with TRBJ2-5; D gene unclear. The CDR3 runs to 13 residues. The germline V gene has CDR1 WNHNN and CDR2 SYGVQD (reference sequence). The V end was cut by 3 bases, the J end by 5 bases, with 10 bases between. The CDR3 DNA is TGCGCCAGCAGTGAAAAAGTTCGGGAGACCCAGTACTTC. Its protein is CASSEKVRETQYF.

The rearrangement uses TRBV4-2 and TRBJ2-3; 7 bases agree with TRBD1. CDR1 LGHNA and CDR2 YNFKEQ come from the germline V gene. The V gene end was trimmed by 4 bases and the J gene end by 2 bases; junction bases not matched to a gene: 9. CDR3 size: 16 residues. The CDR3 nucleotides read TGTGCCAGCAGCCCGGACCCGGGACAGCCCACAGATACGCAGTATTTT. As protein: CASSPDPGQPTDTQYF.

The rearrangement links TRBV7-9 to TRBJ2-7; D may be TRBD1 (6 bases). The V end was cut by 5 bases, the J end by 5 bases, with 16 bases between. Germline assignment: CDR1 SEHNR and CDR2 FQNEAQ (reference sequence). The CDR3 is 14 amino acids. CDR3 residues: CASSPTGIFDEQYF. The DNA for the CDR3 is TGTGCCAGCAGCCCGACAGGTATCTTCGACGAGCAGTACTTC.

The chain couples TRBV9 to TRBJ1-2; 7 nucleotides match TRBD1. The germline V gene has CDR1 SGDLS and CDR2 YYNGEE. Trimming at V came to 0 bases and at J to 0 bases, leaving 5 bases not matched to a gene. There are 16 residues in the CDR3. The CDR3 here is CASSVALGTANYGYTF. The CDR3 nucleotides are TGTGCCAGCAGCGTAGCTCTGGGGACAGCTAACTATGGCTACACCTTC.

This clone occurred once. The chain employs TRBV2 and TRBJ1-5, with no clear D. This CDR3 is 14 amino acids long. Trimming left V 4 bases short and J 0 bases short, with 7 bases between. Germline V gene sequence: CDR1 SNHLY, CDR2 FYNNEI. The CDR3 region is CASSVRGSNQPQHF. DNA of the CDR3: TGTGCCAGCAGTGTTCGGGGTAGCAATCAGCCCCAGCATTTT.

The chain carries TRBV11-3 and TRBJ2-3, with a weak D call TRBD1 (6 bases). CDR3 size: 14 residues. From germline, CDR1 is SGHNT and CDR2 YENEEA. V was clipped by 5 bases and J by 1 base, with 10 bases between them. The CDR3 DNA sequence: TGTGCCAGCAGCGACGAGGGGGGCACAGATACGCAGTATTTT. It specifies CASSDEGGTDTQYF.

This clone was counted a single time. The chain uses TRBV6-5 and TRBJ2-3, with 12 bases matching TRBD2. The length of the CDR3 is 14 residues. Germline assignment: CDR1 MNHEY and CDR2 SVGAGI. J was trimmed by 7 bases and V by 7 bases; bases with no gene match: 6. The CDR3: CASKTSGGGYTQYF. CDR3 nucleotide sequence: TGTGCCAGCAAGACTAGCGGGGGTGGCTATACGCAGTATTTT.